This T cell receptor beta chain was observed in a study of cytomegalovirus exposure and HLA in healthy donors. Study in general: Genetic ancestry analysis placed approximately 80% of the roughly 400 donors that were genotyped in the Caucasian-associated cluster.

A multiplex PCR was run with 60 Vbeta primers and 13 Jbeta primers. TCRdb keeps only in-frame clones here, not all; method: immunoSEQ multiplex PCR. This sample carries over 50,000 clones, approximately 70% of them seen once, and the ten largest clones take over 15%. Trimming took off 5 bases at V and 3 bases at J, with 13 bases between the two ends. There are 14 residues in the CDR3. Germline loops: CDR1 SEHNR, CDR2 FQNEAQ (reference sequence). The TCR sequence derives from a man aged 35 to 55 in good health and CMV-seropositive. The chain carries TRBV7-9 and TRBJ1-2; D is ambiguous. Sequenced material: PBMCs. CDR3 coding DNA: TGTGCCAGCAGCCTCCCCGGAGACTACTATGGCTACACCTTC. Protein product: CASSLPGDYYGYTF.